What follows are 18 T cell receptor beta chains derived from one specimen sequenced in a study of blood T cell repertoires in COVID-19. Clones were sequenced by immunoSEQ multiplex PCR, and TCRdb holds only the in-frame ones, with some missing. The table lists about 160,000 clones, 60% to 85% of them singletons. What was sequenced was peripheral blood. Receptors originate from a man aged 60-69 years with acute or convalescent COVID-19.

The chain joins TRBV5-1 to TRBJ2-2; 8 nucleotides match TRBD1. Germline-derived CDR1 and CDR2 are SGHRS and YFSETQ. There are 17 residues in the CDR3. After removal of 2 bases from V and 3 bases from J, the junction contained 9 bases not matched to a gene. CDR3 DNA sequence: TGCGCCAGCAGCTTTTCACACAGACAGGGGTACACCGGGGAGCTGTTTTTT. Amino acid sequence: CASSFSHRQGYTGELFF.

The V and J genes are TRBV10-2 and TRBJ2-7; 7 bases match TRBD2. CDR3 length: 15 amino acids. V gave up 2 bases and J gave up 5 bases; unmatched junction bases: 9. Germline CDR1 and CDR2: WSHSY and SAAADI. The CDR3 DNA reads TGCGCCAGCAGTGAGGTCGGGGGGTCCATGGACGAGCAGTACTTC. This gives the protein CASSEVGGSMDEQYF.

The chain couples TRBV9 to TRBJ1-2, with 9 bases matching TRBD1. The CDR3 covers 14 residues. The ends lost 3 bases at V and 4 bases at J; junction bases unmatched: 4. Germline V gives CDR1 SGDLS, CDR2 YYNGEE. The CDR3 DNA reads as TGTGCCAGCAGCGACGGACAGGGGAGCTATGGCTACACCTTC. Translating gives CASSDGQGSYGYTF.

Concerning this clone itself: The same CDR3 can be traced to other DNA sequences in this sample. The chain has TRBV5-6 and TRBJ2-7, with D unclear. The CDR3 consists of 14 residues. Germline-derived CDR1 and CDR2 are SGHDT and YYEEEE. The V end lost 0 bases, the J end lost 0 bases, and 7 bases lay between the germline ends. CDR3 in amino acids: CASSLVASSYEQYF. DNA for the CDR3: TGTGCCAGCAGCTTGGTGGCCAGCTCCTACGAGCAGTACTTC.

The rearrangement links TRBV5-8 to TRBJ1-2; tentative D call: TRBD1 (5 bases). V gave up 0 bases and J gave up 2 bases, with 11 bases separating them. The CDR3 consists of 15 residues. Germline V CDR1 and CDR2: SGHTS, YDEGEE. CDR3: CASSLAGGINYGYTF. The CDR3 DNA sequence: TGTGCCAGCAGCTTGGCGGGGGGAATAAACTATGGCTACACCTTC.

The rearrangement links TRBV2 to TRBJ1-2; 7 positions match TRBD1. The CDR3 extends over 14 amino acids. After removal of 3 bases from V and 1 base from J, the junction contained 2 bases not matched to a gene. Germline-derived CDR1 and CDR2 are SNHLY and FYNNEI. The CDR3 is CASSETGNNYGYTF. The CDR3 nucleotides are TGTGCCAGCAGTGAGACAGGGAATAACTATGGCTACACCTTC.

V gene TRBV5-6 combines with J gene TRBJ1-2; 8 bases are shared with TRBD1. J gave up 8 bases and V 4 bases, and 10 bases lay outside the gene matches. CDR3 length: 14 amino acids. The germline CDR1 and CDR2 sequences are SGHDT and YYEEEE. Here the CDR3 DNA reads TGTGCCAGCAGCCCTGGACAGGGTATTTGGGGCTACACCTTC. Amino acid sequence: CASSPGQGIWGYTF.

This clone has just one count. The chain is built from TRBV2 and TRBJ2-7; D is undetermined. CDR1 and CDR2 (germline): SNHLY, FYNNEI. The CDR3 length is 12 residues. V lost 6 bases and J lost 0, with 6 bases in between. CDR3 amino acids: CASRTPSYEQYF. For the CDR3, the DNA is TGTGCCAGCAGGACACCCTCCTACGAGCAGTACTTC.

The V gene is TRBV27, the J gene TRBJ2-5; 8 bases line up with TRBD2. In germline, CDR1 is MNHEY, CDR2 SMNVEV (reference sequence). V trimming: 5 bases; J trimming: 4 bases; junction bases outside the gene matches: 6. This CDR3 region has 14 residues. In nucleotides, the CDR3 is TGTGCCAGCAGTCAGGGACTAGAGAGAGAGACCCAGTACTTC. Its translation: CASSQGLERETQYF.

This clone was seen just once. In DNA, the CDR3 is TGTGCCAGCAGTGAAGCGCGGGTCCCGAACACTGAAGCTTTCTTT. It is translated as CASSEARVPNTEAFF. V usage is TRBV2 and J usage is TRBJ1-1, with D uncertain. V was shortened by 0 bases and J by 1 base, with 9 bases between the two germline ends. CDR3 size: 15 residues. Germline V lookup: CDR1 SNHLY, CDR2 FYNNEI.

This clone was detected only once. V usage is TRBV24-1 and J usage is TRBJ2-7; TRBD1 matches at 7 bases. Trimming cost V 3 bases and J 3 bases; bases outside gene matches: 7. The germline gives CDR1 KGHDR, CDR2 SFDVKD. The CDR3 totals 15 residues. This CDR3 reads CATSDPGTDNYEQYF. The DNA for the CDR3 is TGTGCCACCAGTGATCCCGGGACAGACAACTACGAGCAGTACTTC.

V and J are TRBV10-3 and TRBJ2-1, with D hard to call. Trimming removed 3 bases from V and 7 bases from J, with 10 bases in between. CDR3 length: 13 residues. Germline CDR1 ENHRY, CDR2 SYGVKD. The CDR3 region is CAISDSRRNEQFF. Written as DNA, the CDR3 is TGTGCCATCAGTGATAGCCGCCGAAATGAGCAGTTCTTC.

The chain has TRBV5-1 and TRBJ2-2; TRBD2 matches 8 bases. Per the germline V gene, CDR1 is SGHRS and CDR2 is YFSETQ. This CDR3 has 15 residues. The ends lost 4 bases at V and 7 bases at J; junction bases unmatched: 9. The CDR3 DNA sequence: TGCGCCAGCAGCACGGGACTAGGAGGAAGCGGGGAGCTGTTTTTT. Translated: CASSTGLGGSGELFF.

This chain joins TRBV4-1 and TRBJ1-4; no firm D call. Per the germline V gene, CDR1 is MGHRA and CDR2 is YSYEKL. This CDR3 region has 15 residues. V lost 1 base and J lost 0, with 6 bases in between. The CDR3: CASSQGGATNEKLFF. CDR3 in DNA: TGCGCCAGCAGCCAAGGAGGAGCAACTAATGAAAAACTGTTTTTT.

The chain is built from TRBV6-2 or TRBV6-3 and TRBJ1-5; D not certain. Trimming removed 0 bases at V and 2 bases at J, with 8 bases between. Germline CDR1 is MNHEY and CDR2 is SVGEGT. This CDR3 has 15 amino acids. The CDR3 reads CASSYSRTGNQPQHF. The CDR3 nucleotides read TGTGCCAGCAGTTACTCGAGAACAGGCAATCAGCCCCAGCATTTT.

V usage is TRBV19 and J usage is TRBJ2-2; 8 positions match TRBD2. The J segment lost 3 bases and the V segment lost 1 base, leaving 1 base of the junction unmatched. The CDR3 is 15 amino acids. Germline CDR1 and CDR2: LNHDA and SQIVND (reference sequence). The CDR3 bases are TGTGCCAGTAGTATAGCGGGGGGGGACACCGGGGAGCTGTTTTTT. It specifies CASSIAGGDTGELFF.

This chain connects TRBV12-5 to TRBJ1-2; TRBD1 agrees at 10 bases. This CDR3 has 13 amino acids. V shed 4 bases, J shed 6 bases, and the junction held 2 bases outside the gene matches. CDR1 LGHNT and CDR2 FRNRAP come from the germline V gene. CDR3 nucleotide sequence: TGTGCTAGTGGTTCCGGGACAGGGGATGGCTACACCTTC. It encodes CASGSGTGDGYTF.

The CDR3 here is CATEVGTVGTYEQYF. The CDR3 DNA follows: TGCGCCACCGAGGTGGGGACAGTCGGGACCTACGAGCAGTACTTC. This chain joins TRBV10-2 and TRBJ2-7, with 7 bases aligning to TRBD1. The germline CDR1 and CDR2 sequences are WSHSY and SAAADI. The trim removed 10 bases at V and 2 bases at J, leaving 14 bases unmatched. The CDR3 has 15 amino acids.